The 18 T cell receptor beta chains in this list originate from one sample, sequenced in a study of OX40 agonist ivuxolimab in advanced cancers. TCRdb keeps only in-frame clones here, not all; method: immunoSEQ multiplex PCR. The sample consists of 15,000 to 20,000 clones, roughly 80% of them appearing once. Sequencing used CD4+ or CD8+ T cells sorted from blood, obtained in a trial of the OX40 agonist ivuxolimab. The source is an adult with an advanced solid tumor such as melanoma, head and neck, liver or kidney cancer.

This clone showed up just once. J is TRBJ2-7 and V is TRBV19, with D uncertain. CDR1 and CDR2 (germline): LNHDA, SQIVND (reference sequence). V dropped 7 bases and J dropped 1 base, with 14 bases sitting between them. This CDR3 is built from 14 residues. The CDR3 DNA reads as TGTGCCAGTAATGGGAACCCGATTTCCTACGAGCAGTACTTC. Amino acid sequence: CASNGNPISYEQYF.

V gene TRBV5-5 combines with J gene TRBJ2-3, with 12 bases aligning to TRBD2. The CDR3 covers 17 residues. Germline-derived CDR1 and CDR2 are SGHKS and YYEKEE (reference sequence). After removal of 1 base from V and 4 bases from J, the junction contained 7 bases not matched to a gene. The CDR3 loop is CASSLTLAGGPPDTQYF. In nucleotides, the CDR3 is TGTGCCAGCAGCTTGACTCTAGCGGGAGGGCCACCAGATACGCAGTATTTT.

The genes are TRBV7-8 and TRBJ2-7; D is undetermined. CDR1 and CDR2 (germline): SGHVS, FQNEAQ. The CDR3 sequence is 14 residues long. V was shortened by 4 bases and J by 3 bases, with 13 bases between the two germline ends. In nucleotides, the CDR3 is TGTGCCAGCAGCTCACCGACCCCTTTCTACGAGCAGTACTTC. The encoded protein is CASSSPTPFYEQYF.

The chain combines TRBV6-1 with TRBJ2-1; D could derive from TRBD1 or TRBD2 (6 bases each). The CDR3 totals 19 residues. The germline V and J ends were trimmed by 2 bases and 9 bases, with 29 bases remaining between them. Germline V gives CDR1 MNHNS, CDR2 SASEGT. The CDR3 sequence: CASSERGTPGGGARGEQFF. CDR3 bases: TGTGCCAGCAGTGAAAGGGGGACGCCCGGGGGAGGAGCCCGGGGTGAGCAGTTCTTC.

The V gene is TRBV11-2, the J gene TRBJ1-1; tentative D call: TRBD1 (6 bases). Germline CDR1 reads SGHAT; CDR2 reads FQNNGV. Deletions cut 5 bases from V and 1 base from J, with 23 bases between. This CDR3 is 18 amino acids long. CDR3 residues: CASSHRFQTGSKNTEAFF. CDR3 nucleotides: TGTGCCAGCAGCCATCGTTTCCAAACAGGGTCTAAGAACACTGAAGCTTTCTTT. Combining the CDR3 with reference TRBV11-2 and TRBJ1-1 gives the whole variable domain EAGVAQSPRYKIIEKRQSVAFWCNPISGHATLYWYQQILGQGPKLLIQFQNNGVVDDSQLPKDRFSAERLKGVDSTLKIQPAKLEDSAVYLCASSHRFQTGSKNTEAFFGQGTRLTVV.

This clone was detected only a few times. CDR3 DNA sequence: TGTGCCAGCACCAACAGGGTGGGGAACACTGAAGCTTTCTTT. Translation: CASTNRVGNTEAFF. The chain recombines TRBV7-2 with TRBJ1-1, with a possible D match to TRBD1 (6 bases). Deletions cut 7 bases from V and 1 base from J, with 13 bases between. The CDR3 extends over 14 amino acids. Germline-derived CDR1 and CDR2 are SGHTA and FQGNSA.

The rearrangement joins TRBV28 to TRBJ2-7; 8 nucleotides line up with TRBD2. J lost 2 bases, V lost 5 bases, and 5 bases had no gene match. This CDR3 contains 14 residues. Germline CDR1 and CDR2: MDHEN and SYDVKM. The CDR3 bases are TGTGCCAGCAGTGCGACGACTAGCGCCTACGAGCAGTACTTC. Its protein product is CASSATTSAYEQYF.

The chain carries TRBV28 and TRBJ2-2; 8 bases fit TRBD2. CDR1 is MDHEN, CDR2 SYDVKM, per germline. The J segment lost 4 bases and the V segment lost 1 base, leaving 5 bases of the junction unmatched. CDR3 length equals 16 residues. CDR3 protein: CASSLLAGPGTGELFF. The CDR3 bases are TGTGCCAGCAGTTTATTAGCGGGGCCGGGCACCGGGGAGCTGTTTTTT. The entire variable domain, with the rest obtained from reference TRBV28 and TRBJ2-2, is as follows: DVKVTQSSRYLVKRTGEKVFLECVQDMDHENMFWYRQDPGLGLRLIYFSYDVKMKEKGDIPEGYSVSREKKERFSLILESASTNQTSMYLCASSLLAGPGTGELFFGEGSRLTVL.

In its sample, this clone was seen once. The rearrangement uses TRBV5-5 and TRBJ2-1; the D gene is possibly TRBD1 (6 bases). Looked up from germline, CDR1 is SGHKS and CDR2 is YYEKEE (reference sequence). There are 13 residues in the CDR3. The ends were cut back, 5 bases at V and 7 bases at J, with 13 bases in the middle. The CDR3 bases are TGTGCCAGCAGACGAGGACAGCCTAATGAGCAGTTCTTC. This codes for CASRRGQPNEQFF.

Of note for this clone: Other DNA sequences in the sample encode the same CDR3. The V and J genes are TRBV19 and TRBJ1-3; D might be TRBD1 (5 bases). The CDR3 extends over 15 amino acids. V was shortened by 5 bases and J by 1 base, with 12 bases between the two germline ends. Per the germline V gene, CDR1 is LNHDA and CDR2 is SQIVND (reference sequence). CDR3 DNA sequence: TGTGCCAGTAGTTGGCAGGGCGATTCTGGAAACACCATATATTTT. Protein: CASSWQGDSGNTIYF. The full variable domain, its missing parts supplied by reference TRBV19 and TRBJ1-3, is DGGITQSPKYLFRKEGQNVTLSCEQNLNHDAMYWYRQDPGQGLRLIYYSQIVNDFQKGDIAEGYSVSREKKESFPLTVTSAQKNPTAFYLCASSWQGDSGNTIYFGEGSWLTVV.

J is TRBJ2-1 and V is TRBV10-1, with 7 bases that match TRBD1. With 6 bases clipped from V and 7 bases from J, the junction kept 6 bases outside the gene matches. CDR3 length: 13 residues. The V gene's germline CDR1 is WNHNN and CDR2 SYGVQD (reference sequence). This chain's CDR3 is CASSPGQLNEQFF. CDR3 coding DNA: TGCGCCAGCAGCCCGGGACAGTTAAATGAGCAGTTCTTC.

A few counts support this clone. The rearrangement links TRBV27 to TRBJ1-2; the D gene is possibly TRBD1 (6 bases). The CDR3 sequence is 14 residues long. Per germline, CDR1 MNHEY and CDR2 SMNVEV (reference sequence). Trimming left V 2 bases short and J 3 bases short, with 10 bases between. The CDR3 spells CASSLRGPDYGYTF. The CDR3 DNA reads as TGTGCCAGCAGTTTACGGGGGCCGGACTATGGCTACACCTTC.

Relative to its sample, this clone is medium-sized. The rearrangement links TRBV7-8 to TRBJ1-3, with D possibly being TRBD1 (6 bases). Germline CDR1 reads SGHVS; CDR2 reads FQNEAQ. CDR3 length equals 15 residues. V lost 5 bases and J lost 2, with 13 bases in between. In DNA, the CDR3 is TGTGCCAGCAGCCCGACCGGGACACCTGGAAACACCATATATTTT. Translated, it gives CASSPTGTPGNTIYF.

The chain is built from TRBV5-1 and TRBJ2-2; unclear D gene. Germline V CDR1 and CDR2: SGHRS, YFSETQ. This CDR3 comprises 12 residues. Trimming took off 5 bases at V and 4 bases at J, with 6 bases between the two ends. CDR3 sequence reads: CASRAATGELFF. Here the CDR3 DNA reads TGCGCCAGCAGGGCCGCCACCGGGGAGCTGTTTTTT.

The gene calls are TRBV7-9 and TRBJ2-5; D could derive from TRBD1 or TRBD2 (5 bases each). Germline V gene lookup returns CDR1 SEHNR and CDR2 FQNEAQ (reference sequence). The CDR3 totals 13 residues. V was clipped by 5 bases and J by 12 bases, with 19 bases between them. The CDR3 region has the DNA TGTGCCAGCAGCGATCCTAATCTGGGACCGGAGTACTTC. This gives the protein CASSDPNLGPEYF.

The chain links TRBV6-1 to TRBJ1-1, with D possibly being TRBD1 (6 bases). V was clipped by 5 bases and J by 5 bases, with 15 bases between them. The CDR3 sequence is 14 residues long. Germline V CDR1 and CDR2: MNHNS, SASEGT. In DNA form, the CDR3 reads TGTGCCAGCAGTCGGACGTCAAGGGGGACTGAAGCTTTCTTT. The encoded protein is CASSRTSRGTEAFF.

CDR3 nucleotide sequence: TGTGCCAGCAGCCCTAGACTACTAGCGGGAGAACCGTACACCGGGGAGCTGTTTTTT. This sequence encodes CASSPRLLAGEPYTGELFF. The chain uses TRBV4-2 and TRBJ2-2; 11 bases are a match to TRBD2. Germline V CDR1 and CDR2: LGHNA, YNFKEQ. V was pared by 4 bases and J by 3 bases, with 13 bases of the junction left unmatched. CDR3 length: 19 residues.

The chain recombines TRBV15 with TRBJ2-3, with 8 bases fitting TRBD2. This CDR3 has 15 amino acids. Germline V gene lookup returns CDR1 LNHNV and CDR2 YYDKDF (reference sequence). Losses at the gene ends were 6 bases for V and 2 bases for J; bases not matched to a gene: 7. CDR3 amino acids: CATSFQRGPTDTQYF. CDR3 bases: TGTGCCACCAGTTTTCAGCGGGGGCCCACAGATACGCAGTATTTT.